This TCR beta chain is from a study of Ad26.COV2.S vaccination and SARS-CoV-2 variants. For the study at large: Ad26.COV2.S shots went into the muscle once or twice, 56 days apart.

Treatment here: 15 to 20 received Ad26.COV2.S at low or high dose, single or two shots; about 5 received placebo; per-sample allocation not given. Samples were taken on day 63 after the first vaccine or placebo injection. Built on an Ad26 vector, the vaccine expressed Wuhan-strain SARS-CoV-2 spike. The repertoire was sequenced with immunoSEQ multiplex PCR; TCRdb's copy has only in-frame clones and lacks some. Here the sample spans over 400,000 clones, roughly 89% being singletons. Study-wide results and caveats: Spike-specific TCR breadth was greater after Ad26.COV2.S than placebo. Breadth, reportedly substantial, characterized the spike-specific CD8+ and CD4+ T cell responses after vaccination.

Deletions cut 4 bases from V and 8 bases from J, with 17 bases between. From germline, CDR1 is KGHSH and CDR2 LQKENI. The CDR3 extends over 14 amino acids. This clone was counted a single time. Its target is unknown. The source was peripheral blood, collected in a trial of Ad26.COV2.S vaccine versus placebo. The TCR was taken from a person aged 18 to 59 who received the Ad26.COV2.S COVID-19 vaccine or a placebo. V gene TRBV18 combines with J gene TRBJ1-2; D possibly corresponds to TRBD1 (6 bases). The chain's CDR3 is CASSRGRQIDGYTF. Here the CDR3 DNA reads TGTGCCAGCTCACGGGGGCGACAGATCGACGGCTACACCTTC.